This T cell receptor (beta chain) was documented in a study of cytomegalovirus exposure and HLA in healthy donors. Trimming stripped 1 base from V and 4 bases from J, with 14 bases between. From germline, CDR1 is SEHNR and CDR2 FQNEAQ (reference sequence). The CDR3 has 16 residues. A note on this clone: Its antigen is not identified.

Findings and limits, study-wide: Donors belonging to an Asian-associated ancestry cluster reportedly showed fewer N-insertions in productive TCRs than the 666-donor mean, according to what a later analysis found.

The PCR ran on 60 Vbeta and 13 Jbeta primers. Measured with immunoSEQ multiplex PCR; TCRdb has only the in-frame clones, and not every one. The sample has around 100,000 clones; approximately 80% are singletons. This TCR was recovered from a woman between 65 and 79 years old in good health and CMV-seropositive. The source material was PBMCs. J is TRBJ1-5 and V is TRBV7-9; D gene unclear. DNA of the CDR3: TGTGCCAGCAGCTTAGGGCACAGTGTCACAAATCAGCCCCAGCATTTT. Translation gives CASSLGHSVTNQPQHF.